The present entry profiles one TCR beta chain with its context. Antigen: not known. The sample originates from a study of PD-L1 blockade in urothelial cancer. At the level of the study: Twenty-five of the 29 patients were men with bladder-origin urothelial cancer. Reported median T cell count for blood samples was around 150,000.

Whole-study findings and limits: Better survival was forecast by a pretreatment blood TCR clonality below the median.

Trimming took 0 bases from V and 11 from J, leaving 12 bases between them. Per germline, CDR1 LGHNA and CDR2 YSLEER. CDR3 size: 13 residues. TCRdb's copy holds only in-frame clones and misses some; the assay was immunoSEQ multiplex PCR. The repertoire has tens of thousands of clones, over 90% of them found once; the top ten carry roughly 10%. The TCR originated in a man aged 55 to 69 with urothelial cancer. This chain connects TRBV4-3 to TRBJ2-3; no clear D. The sample was PBMCs, taken around atezolizumab (anti-PD-L1) treatment. The CDR3 is CASSQDGYTKQYF. DNA of the CDR3: TGCGCCAGCAGCCAAGATGGCTACACTAAGCAGTATTTT.